This T cell receptor (beta chain) was sequenced in a study of technical replicates of blood from a few donors. Sequencing was performed with immunoSEQ multiplex PCR; in TCRdb, only in-frame clones are kept and a portion is missing. In the table there are some 90,000 clones, about 95% of which are singletons. The TCR comes from a human donor in good health. The sample comprised T cells isolated from PBMCs.

In DNA, the CDR3 is TGTGCCATAGGACAGGGAGAGACCCAGTACTTC. Amino acids: CAIGQGETQYF. The chain uses TRBV10-3 and TRBJ2-5; 8 bases are shared with TRBD1. This CDR3 has 11 residues. V was pared by 9 bases and J by 4 bases, with 1 base of the junction left unmatched. The germline CDR1 and CDR2 sequences are ENHRY and SYGVKD.